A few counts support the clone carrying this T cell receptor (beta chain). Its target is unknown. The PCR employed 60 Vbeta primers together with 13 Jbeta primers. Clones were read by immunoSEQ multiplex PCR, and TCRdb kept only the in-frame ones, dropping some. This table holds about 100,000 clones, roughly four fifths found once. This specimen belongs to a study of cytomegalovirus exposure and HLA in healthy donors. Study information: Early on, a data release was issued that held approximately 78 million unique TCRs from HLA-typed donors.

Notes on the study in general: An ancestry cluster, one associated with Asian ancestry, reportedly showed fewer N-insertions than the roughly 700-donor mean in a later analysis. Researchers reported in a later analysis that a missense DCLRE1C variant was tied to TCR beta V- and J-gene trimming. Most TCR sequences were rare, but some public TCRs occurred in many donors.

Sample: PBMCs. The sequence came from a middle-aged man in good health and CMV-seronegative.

This CDR3 reads CASSKEYAGGGEQYF. For the CDR3, the DNA is TGCGCCAGCAGCAAGGAGTACGCAGGGGGCGGAGAGCAGTACTTC. V usage is TRBV5-1 and J usage is TRBJ2-7; 8 nucleotides align to TRBD1. The CDR3 totals 15 residues. Germline V gene lookup returns CDR1 SGHRS and CDR2 YFSETQ. V gave up 4 bases and J gave up 7 bases; unmatched junction bases: 13.